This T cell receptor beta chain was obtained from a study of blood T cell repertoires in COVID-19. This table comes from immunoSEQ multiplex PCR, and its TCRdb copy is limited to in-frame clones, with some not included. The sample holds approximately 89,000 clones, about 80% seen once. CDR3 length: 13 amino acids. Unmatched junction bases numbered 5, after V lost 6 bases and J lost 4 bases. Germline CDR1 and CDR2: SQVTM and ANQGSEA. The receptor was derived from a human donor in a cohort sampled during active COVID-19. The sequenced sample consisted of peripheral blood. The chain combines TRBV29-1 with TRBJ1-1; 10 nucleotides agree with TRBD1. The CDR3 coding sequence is TGCAGCGTGGGACAGGGGTCCATCACTGAAGCTTTCTTT. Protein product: CSVGQGSITEAFF.